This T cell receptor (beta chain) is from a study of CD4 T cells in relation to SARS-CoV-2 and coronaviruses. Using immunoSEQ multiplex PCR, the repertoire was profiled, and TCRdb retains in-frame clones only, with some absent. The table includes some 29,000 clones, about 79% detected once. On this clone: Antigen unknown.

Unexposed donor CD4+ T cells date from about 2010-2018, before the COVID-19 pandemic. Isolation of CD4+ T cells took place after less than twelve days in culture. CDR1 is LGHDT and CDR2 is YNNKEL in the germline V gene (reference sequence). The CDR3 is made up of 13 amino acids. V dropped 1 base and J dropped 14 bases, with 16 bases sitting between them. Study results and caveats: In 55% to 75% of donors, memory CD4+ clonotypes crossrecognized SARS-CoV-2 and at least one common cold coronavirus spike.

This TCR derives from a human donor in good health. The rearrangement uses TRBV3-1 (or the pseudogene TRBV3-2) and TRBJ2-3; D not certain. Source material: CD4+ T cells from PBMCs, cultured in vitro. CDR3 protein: CASSQGATPTWYF. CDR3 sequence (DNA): TGTGCCAGCAGCCAAGGGGCTACCCCTACCTGGTATTTT.